Presented here are 11 T cell receptor beta chains from one specimen sequenced in a study of OX40 agonist ivuxolimab in advanced cancers. Generated by immunoSEQ multiplex PCR, the TCRdb table keeps only in-frame clones and is missing some. The sample holds fewer than 40,000 clones, under 80% seen once. The specimen was CD4+ or CD8+ T cells sorted from blood, collected in a trial of the OX40 agonist ivuxolimab. These receptors came from an adult with an advanced solid tumor such as melanoma, head and neck, liver or kidney cancer.

J is TRBJ2-1 and V is TRBV7-3, with 16 bases identical to TRBD2. V lost 5 bases to trimming and J lost 7 bases; unmatched junction nucleotides: 8. Germline values: CDR1 SGHTA, CDR2 FQGTGA. The CDR3 totals 17 residues. The CDR3 nucleotides are TGTGCCAGCAGCCCCACGGGACTAGCGGGGGGGCGGAATGAGCAGTTCTTC. Amino acids: CASSPTGLAGGRNEQFF.

This clone was counted a single time. The V and J genes are TRBV15 and TRBJ2-3; no reliable D call. This CDR3 has 15 residues. Germline V gene lookup returns CDR1 LNHNV and CDR2 YYDKDF (reference sequence). V lost 2 bases to trimming and J lost 3 bases, with 12 bases between them. The CDR3 loop is CATSRQEDWTDTQYF. In DNA, the CDR3 is TGTGCCACCAGCAGACAAGAAGATTGGACAGATACGCAGTATTTT.

This clone was seen once. The V and J genes are TRBV5-4 and TRBJ2-1; a weak D match, TRBD1 (6 bases). Trimming took 0 bases from V and 7 from J, leaving 14 bases between them. The CDR3 covers 15 residues. Germline CDR1 and CDR2: SGHNT and YYREEE (reference sequence). The CDR3 DNA sequence: TGTGCCAGCAGCTTGGGGGATCAGGGGCTTAATGAGCAGTTCTTC. Amino acid sequence: CASSLGDQGLNEQFF.

The chain employs TRBV15 and TRBJ1-1; D call uncertain. Germline V gene sequence: CDR1 LNHNV, CDR2 YYDKDF (reference sequence). V was cut by 1 base and J by 2 bases, with 5 bases left in between. The CDR3 length is 13 residues. The CDR3 nucleotides read TGTGCCACCAGCAGAGCGGACAACACTGAAGCTTTCTTT. The encoded protein is CATSRADNTEAFF.

The chain recombines TRBV19 with TRBJ1-1; D ambiguous. V was shortened by 6 bases and J by 4 bases, with 9 bases between the two germline ends. The germline V gene encodes CDR1 LNHDA and CDR2 SQIVND (reference sequence). There are 12 residues in the CDR3. CDR3 sequence reads: CASSLRGTEAFF. The DNA of the CDR3 is TGTGCCAGTAGCCTCCGGGGCACTGAAGCTTTCTTT.

The chain links TRBV11-2 to TRBJ1-4; TRBD1 is a possible D gene (6 bases). This CDR3 is built from 15 residues. Trimming pared 5 bases from V and 5 bases from J, leaving 15 bases between. Germline V gene lookup returns CDR1 SGHAT and CDR2 FQNNGV. Here the CDR3 DNA reads TGTGCCAGCAGCCTACAGGGCCGGGGGAATGAAAAACTGTTTTTT. This codes for CASSLQGRGNEKLFF.

This chain connects TRBV4-1 to TRBJ1-5, with D unresolved. The CDR3 runs to 15 residues. CDR1 is MGHRA and CDR2 is YSYEKL in the germline V gene. Trimming stripped 1 base from V and 3 bases from J, with 10 bases between. CDR3 region: CASSQVLGYNQPQHF. CDR3 sequence (DNA): TGCGCCAGCAGCCAAGTACTAGGGTACAATCAGCCCCAGCATTTT.

The chain has TRBV4-2 and TRBJ2-4, with TRBD2 matching over 15 bases. The CDR3 sequence is 21 residues long. Per germline, CDR1 LGHNA and CDR2 YNFKEQ. The trim removed 2 bases at V and 0 bases at J, leaving 11 bases unmatched. CDR3: CASSQRTSGGESELAKNIQYF. CDR3 sequence (DNA): TGTGCCAGCAGCCAAAGGACTAGCGGGGGGGAGAGCGAGTTAGCCAAAAACATTCAGTACTTC.

The chain combines TRBV5-1 with TRBJ2-5; D may be TRBD1 or TRBD2 (5 bases each). Germline assignment: CDR1 SGHRS and CDR2 YFSETQ. Trimming cost V 2 bases and J 3 bases, with 8 bases left between them. There are 13 residues in the CDR3. The CDR3 DNA follows: TGCGCCAGCAGCTTTGGGGGAAAAGAGACCCAGTACTTC. Encoded protein: CASSFGGKETQYF.

This rearrangement joins TRBV5-1 to TRBJ2-3; 11 positions match TRBD2. Germline-derived CDR1 and CDR2 are SGHRS and YFSETQ. The ends lost 3 bases at V and 0 bases at J; junction bases unmatched: 3. This CDR3 contains 16 residues. The CDR3 spells CASSSGLAGSTDTQYF. CDR3 sequence (DNA): TGCGCCAGCAGCTCTGGACTAGCGGGTAGCACAGATACGCAGTATTTT.

V gene TRBV4-2 combines with J gene TRBJ1-5; unclear D gene. Trimming pared 0 bases from V and 0 bases from J, leaving 3 bases between. Germline lookup yields CDR1 LGHNA and CDR2 YNFKEQ. The CDR3 length is 14 residues. The CDR3 DNA reads as TGTGCCAGCAGCCAAGATCCTAGCAATCAGCCCCAGCATTTT. Protein: CASSQDPSNQPQHF.